This T cell receptor beta chain is drawn from a study of T cell responses to AZD1222 COVID-19 vaccine. The CDR3 covers 11 residues. V dropped 6 bases and J dropped 10 bases, with 12 bases sitting between them. Clones were sequenced by immunoSEQ multiplex PCR, and TCRdb holds only the in-frame ones, with some missing. The sample carries about 200,000 clones, 91% recorded once. V usage is TRBV12-3 or TRBV12-4 and J usage is TRBJ1-1; TRBD1 is a possible D gene (5 bases). This specimen consisted of peripheral blood, obtained 28 days after the second AZD1222 dose. The clonotype comes from an adult who received the AZD1222 COVID-19 vaccine. CDR3 in amino acids: CASSSRERAFF. The DNA of the CDR3 is TGTGCCAGCAGCAGCAGGGAGCGAGCTTTCTTT.